The sample holds a few counts of the clone carrying this T cell receptor (beta chain). V was clipped by 4 bases and J by 5 bases, with 15 bases between them. CDR1 and CDR2 from the germline V gene are SNHLY and FYNNEI. The CDR3 loop spans 15 amino acids. These data are taken from a study of blood T cell repertoires in COVID-19. Across the study: Italy, Spain and the United States were the sources of the convalescent and acute COVID-19 samples. PBMCs, B-cell-depleted T cells, or T cells were the source of the cDNA or gDNA that made up the material.

In the original workflow: Amplified reference gene primers provided the basis for estimating nucleated cell counts. Measured with immunoSEQ multiplex PCR; TCRdb has only the in-frame clones, and not every one. V, J and clone size reflect that table, while D and trimming were determined from the DNA. Altogether about 200,000 clones are present, around 80% being singletons, with the ten largest covering 4.5% to 7%. The source is a woman between 65 and 79 years old with acute or convalescent COVID-19. Material: peripheral blood. The V call is TRBV2, the J call TRBJ1-5; D perhaps matches TRBD1 (5 bases). The CDR3 reads CASSAVSGRDQPQHF. CDR3 sequence (DNA): TGTGCCAGCAGTGCGGTTTCAGGCAGGGATCAGCCCCAGCATTTT.